This T cell receptor (beta chain) comes out of a study of early T cells in non-severe SARS-CoV-2 infection. V dropped 3 bases and J dropped 4; count of bases not matched to a gene: 7. CDR3 length: 17 residues. Looked up from germline, CDR1 is MNHEY and CDR2 is SMNVEV (reference sequence). This clonotype is labeled as medium-sized. TCRdb fed the 5' RACE reads into MiXCR, producing one record per CDR3 protein. The table lists 20,000 to 25,000 distinct CDR3 sequences, approximately 5% of them singletons. This TCR derives from an adult who was a healthcare worker with PCR-confirmed SARS-CoV-2 infection or an uninfected control (not recorded which). The sample taken for sequencing was whole blood. The chain employs TRBV27 and TRBJ1-6; the match to TRBD1 covers 9 bases. The CDR3 coding sequence is TGTGCCAGCAGTTTGGACAGGGGAGGATCTTATAATTCACCCCTCCACTTT. Translating it yields CASSLDRGGSYNSPLHF.